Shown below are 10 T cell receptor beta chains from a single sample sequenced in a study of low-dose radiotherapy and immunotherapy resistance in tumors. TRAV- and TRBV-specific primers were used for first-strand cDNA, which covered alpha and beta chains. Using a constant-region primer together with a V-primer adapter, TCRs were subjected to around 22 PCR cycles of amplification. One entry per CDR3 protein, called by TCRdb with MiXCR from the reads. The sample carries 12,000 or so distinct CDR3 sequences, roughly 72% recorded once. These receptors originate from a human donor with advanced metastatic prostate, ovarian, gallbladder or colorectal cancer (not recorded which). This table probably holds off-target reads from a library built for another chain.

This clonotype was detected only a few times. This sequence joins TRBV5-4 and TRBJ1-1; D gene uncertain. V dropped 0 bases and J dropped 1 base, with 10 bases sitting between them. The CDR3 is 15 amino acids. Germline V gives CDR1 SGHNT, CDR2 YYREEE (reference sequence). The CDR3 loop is CASSLAKQQNTEAFF. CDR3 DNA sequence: TGTGCCAGCAGCTTGGCCAAGCAGCAGAACACTGAAGCTTTCTTT.

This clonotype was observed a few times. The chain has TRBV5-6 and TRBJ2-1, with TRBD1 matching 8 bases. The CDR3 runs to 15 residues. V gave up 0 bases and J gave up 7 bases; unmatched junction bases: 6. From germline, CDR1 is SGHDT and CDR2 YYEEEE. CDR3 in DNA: TGTGCCAGCAGCTTGGGGCAGGGGGCTCGGAATGAGCAGTTCTTC. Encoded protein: CASSLGQGARNEQFF.

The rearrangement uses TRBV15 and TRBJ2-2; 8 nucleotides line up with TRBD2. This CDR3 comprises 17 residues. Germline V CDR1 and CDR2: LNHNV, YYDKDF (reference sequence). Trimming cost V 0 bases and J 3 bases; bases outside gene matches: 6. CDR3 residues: CATSREVLAAYTGELFF. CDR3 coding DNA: TGTGCCACCAGCAGAGAAGTACTAGCGGCTTACACCGGGGAGCTGTTTTTT.

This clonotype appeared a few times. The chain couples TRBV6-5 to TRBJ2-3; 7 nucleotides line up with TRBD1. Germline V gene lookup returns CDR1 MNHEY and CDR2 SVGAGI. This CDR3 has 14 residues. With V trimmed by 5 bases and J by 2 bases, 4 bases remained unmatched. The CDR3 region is CASSDRAYTDTQYF. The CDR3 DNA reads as TGTGCCAGCAGTGACAGGGCCTACACAGATACGCAGTATTTT.

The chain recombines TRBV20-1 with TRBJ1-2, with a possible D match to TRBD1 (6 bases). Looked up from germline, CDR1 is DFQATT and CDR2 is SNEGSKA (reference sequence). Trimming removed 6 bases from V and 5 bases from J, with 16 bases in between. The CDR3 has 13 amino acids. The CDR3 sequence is CSATVTGFYGYTF. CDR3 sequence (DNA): TGCAGTGCCACCGTCACAGGGTTTTATGGCTACACCTTC.

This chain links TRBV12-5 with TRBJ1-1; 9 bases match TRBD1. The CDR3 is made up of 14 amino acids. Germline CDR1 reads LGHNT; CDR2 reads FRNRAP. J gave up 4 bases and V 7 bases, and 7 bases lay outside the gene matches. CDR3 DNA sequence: TGTGCTAGTGCTCAAACAGGGGGCGTCACTGAAGCTTTCTTT. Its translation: CASAQTGGVTEAFF.

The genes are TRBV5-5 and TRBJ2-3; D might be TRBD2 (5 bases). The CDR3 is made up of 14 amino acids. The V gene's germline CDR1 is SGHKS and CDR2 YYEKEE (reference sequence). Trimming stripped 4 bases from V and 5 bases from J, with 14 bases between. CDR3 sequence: CASSLGITRDTQYF. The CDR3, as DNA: TGTGCCAGCAGCCTCGGGATCACACGAGATACGCAGTATTTT.

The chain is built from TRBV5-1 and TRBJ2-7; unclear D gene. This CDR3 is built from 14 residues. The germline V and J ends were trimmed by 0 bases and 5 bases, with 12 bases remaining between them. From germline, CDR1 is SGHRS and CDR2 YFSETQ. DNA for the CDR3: TGCGCCAGCAGCTTGGGCGAGCGATACCACGAGCAGTACTTC. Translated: CASSLGERYHEQYF.

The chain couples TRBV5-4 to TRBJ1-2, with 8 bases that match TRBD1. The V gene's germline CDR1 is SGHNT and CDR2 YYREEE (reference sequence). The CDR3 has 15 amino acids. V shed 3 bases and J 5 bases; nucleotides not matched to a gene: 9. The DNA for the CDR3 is TGTGCCAGCAGCTCCAAGACAGGGGCCGAATATGGCTACACCTTC. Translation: CASSSKTGAEYGYTF.

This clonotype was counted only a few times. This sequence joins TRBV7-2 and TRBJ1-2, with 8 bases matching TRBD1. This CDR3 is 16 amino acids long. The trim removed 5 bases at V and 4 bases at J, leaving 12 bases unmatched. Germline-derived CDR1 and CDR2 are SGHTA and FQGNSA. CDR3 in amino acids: CASSPEQGARFYGYTF. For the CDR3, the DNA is TGTGCCAGCAGCCCGGAGCAGGGGGCGCGTTTCTATGGCTACACCTTC.